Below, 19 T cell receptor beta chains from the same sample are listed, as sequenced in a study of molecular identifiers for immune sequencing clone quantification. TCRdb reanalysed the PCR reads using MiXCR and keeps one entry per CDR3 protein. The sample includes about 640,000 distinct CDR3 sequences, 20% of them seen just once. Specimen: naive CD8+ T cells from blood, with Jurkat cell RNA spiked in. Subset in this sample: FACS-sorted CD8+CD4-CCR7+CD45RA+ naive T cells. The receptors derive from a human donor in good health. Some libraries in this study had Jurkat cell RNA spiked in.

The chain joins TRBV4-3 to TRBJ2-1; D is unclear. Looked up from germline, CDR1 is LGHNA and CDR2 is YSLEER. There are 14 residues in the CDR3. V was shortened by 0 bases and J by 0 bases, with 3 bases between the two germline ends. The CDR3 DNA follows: TGCGCCAGCAGCCAAGAGCTCTCCTACAATGAGCAGTTCTTC. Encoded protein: CASSQELSYNEQFF.

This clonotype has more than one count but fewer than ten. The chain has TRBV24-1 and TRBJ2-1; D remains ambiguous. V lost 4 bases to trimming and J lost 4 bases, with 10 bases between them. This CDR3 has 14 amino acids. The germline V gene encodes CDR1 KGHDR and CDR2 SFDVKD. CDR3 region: CATSESDGYNEQFF. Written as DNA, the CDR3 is TGTGCCACCAGTGAATCGGACGGATACAATGAGCAGTTCTTC.

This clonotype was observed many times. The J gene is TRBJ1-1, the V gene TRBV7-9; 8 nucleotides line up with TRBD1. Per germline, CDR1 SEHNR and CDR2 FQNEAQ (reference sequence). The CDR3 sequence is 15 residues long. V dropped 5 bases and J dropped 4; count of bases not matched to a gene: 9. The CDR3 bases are TGTGCCAGCAGCCCTGTGACAGGGGTACTCACTGAAGCTTTCTTT. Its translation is CASSPVTGVLTEAFF.

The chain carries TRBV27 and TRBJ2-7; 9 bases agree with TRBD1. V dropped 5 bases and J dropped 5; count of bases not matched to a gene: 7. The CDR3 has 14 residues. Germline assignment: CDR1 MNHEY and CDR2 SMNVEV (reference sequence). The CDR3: CASSPGTGFHEQYF. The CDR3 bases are TGTGCCAGCAGTCCGGGGACAGGGTTCCACGAGCAGTACTTC.

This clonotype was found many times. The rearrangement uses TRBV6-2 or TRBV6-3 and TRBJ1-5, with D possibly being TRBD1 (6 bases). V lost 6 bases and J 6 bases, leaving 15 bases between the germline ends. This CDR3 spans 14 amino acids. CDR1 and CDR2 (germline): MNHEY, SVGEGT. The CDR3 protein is CASSKDSSRQPQHF. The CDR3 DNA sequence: TGTGCCAGCAGCAAGGACAGCTCCCGTCAGCCCCAGCATTTT.

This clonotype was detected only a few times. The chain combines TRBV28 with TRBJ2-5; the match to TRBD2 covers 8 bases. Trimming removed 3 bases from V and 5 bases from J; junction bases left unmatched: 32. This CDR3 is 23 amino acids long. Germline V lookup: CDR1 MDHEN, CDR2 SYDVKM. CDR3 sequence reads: CASSFPPFSPGLSGKGVEETQYF. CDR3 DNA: TGTGCCAGCAGTTTTCCCCCCTTTTCACCAGGGCTTAGCGGGAAGGGGGTCGAGGAGACCCAGTACTTC.

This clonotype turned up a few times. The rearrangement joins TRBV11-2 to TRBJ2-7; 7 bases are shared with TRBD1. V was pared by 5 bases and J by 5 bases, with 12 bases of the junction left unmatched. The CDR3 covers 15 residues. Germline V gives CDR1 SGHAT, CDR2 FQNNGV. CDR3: CASSPPDRVIDEQYF. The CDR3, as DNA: TGTGCCAGCAGCCCCCCAGACAGGGTGATCGACGAGCAGTACTTC.

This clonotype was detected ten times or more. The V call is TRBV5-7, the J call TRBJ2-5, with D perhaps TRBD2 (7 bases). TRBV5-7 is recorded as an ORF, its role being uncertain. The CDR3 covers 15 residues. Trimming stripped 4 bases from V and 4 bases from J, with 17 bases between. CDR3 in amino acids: CASSSGTTDPETQYF. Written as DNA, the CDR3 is TGTGCCAGCAGCAGCGGGACAACGGACCCAGAGACCCAGTACTTC.

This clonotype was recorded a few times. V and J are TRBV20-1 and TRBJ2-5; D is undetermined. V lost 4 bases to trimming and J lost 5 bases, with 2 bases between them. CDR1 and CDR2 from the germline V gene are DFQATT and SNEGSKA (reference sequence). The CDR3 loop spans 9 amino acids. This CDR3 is CSAKETQYF. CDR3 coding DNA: TGCAGTGCTAAGGAGACCCAGTACTTC.

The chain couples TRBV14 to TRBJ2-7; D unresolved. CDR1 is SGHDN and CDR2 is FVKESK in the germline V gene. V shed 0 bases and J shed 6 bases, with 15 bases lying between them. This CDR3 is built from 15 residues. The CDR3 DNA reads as TGTGCCAGCAGCCAAGACTTTGGCCCCGGCGGCGAGCAGTACTTC. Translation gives CASSQDFGPGGEQYF.

Here the CDR3 reads CASSRSGRAGPSYNEQFF. CDR3 coding DNA: TGTGCCAGCAGCCGGAGCGGGAGGGCCGGTCCCTCCTACAATGAGCAGTTCTTC. The V call is TRBV12-3 or TRBV12-4, the J call TRBJ2-1; 10 bases align to TRBD2. The CDR3 length is 18 residues. V shed 6 bases and J 0 bases; nucleotides not matched to a gene: 11.

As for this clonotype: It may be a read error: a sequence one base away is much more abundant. The CDR3 coding sequence is TGTGCCAGCAGACCACTAGCGGGGGGCCCAACGAAACTCTTC. Amino acid sequence: CASRPLAGGPTKLF. This chain joins TRBV7-2 and TRBJ2-1; 12 bases map to TRBD2. CDR1 SGHTA and CDR2 FQGNSA come from the germline V gene. The CDR3 has 14 amino acids.

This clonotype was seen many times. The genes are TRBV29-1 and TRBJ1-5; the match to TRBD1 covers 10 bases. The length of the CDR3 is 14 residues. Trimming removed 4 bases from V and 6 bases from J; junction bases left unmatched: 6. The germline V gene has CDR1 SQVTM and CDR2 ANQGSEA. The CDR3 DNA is TGCAGCGTTGGGACAGGGGGAGGGATTCAGCCCCAGCATTTT. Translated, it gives CSVGTGGGIQPQHF.

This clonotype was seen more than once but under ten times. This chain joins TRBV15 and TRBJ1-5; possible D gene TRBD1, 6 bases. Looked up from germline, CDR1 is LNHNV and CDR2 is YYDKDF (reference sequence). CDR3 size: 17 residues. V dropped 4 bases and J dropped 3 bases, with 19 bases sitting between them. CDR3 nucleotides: TGTGCCACCAGCACTCTGACAGGCCTGGGGTCCAATCAGCCCCAGCATTTT. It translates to CATSTLTGLGSNQPQHF. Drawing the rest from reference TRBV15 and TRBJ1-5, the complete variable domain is DAMVIQNPRYQVTQFGKPVTLSCSQTLNHNVMYWYQQKSSQAPKLLFHYYDKDFNNEADTPDNFQSRRPNTSFCFLDIRSPGLGDTAMYLCATSTLTGLGSNQPQHFGDGTRLSIL.

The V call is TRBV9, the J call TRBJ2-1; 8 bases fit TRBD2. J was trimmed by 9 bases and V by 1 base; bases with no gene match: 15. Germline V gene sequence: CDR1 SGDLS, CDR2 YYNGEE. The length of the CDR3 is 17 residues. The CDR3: CASSVLAGLAFSGEQFF. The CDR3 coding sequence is TGTGCCAGCAGCGTATTAGCTGGACTAGCTTTTTCTGGTGAGCAGTTCTTC.

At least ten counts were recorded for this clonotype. The CDR3 DNA follows: TGTGCCAGCAGCCCCCTGACAGGGGCGGGCACTGAAGCTTTCTTT. Translation gives CASSPLTGAGTEAFF. The chain has TRBV6-5 and TRBJ1-1; 8 nucleotides match TRBD1. V lost 6 bases and J lost 4; bases outside the gene matches: 10. Germline V gives CDR1 MNHEY, CDR2 SVGAGI. The CDR3 sequence is 15 residues long.

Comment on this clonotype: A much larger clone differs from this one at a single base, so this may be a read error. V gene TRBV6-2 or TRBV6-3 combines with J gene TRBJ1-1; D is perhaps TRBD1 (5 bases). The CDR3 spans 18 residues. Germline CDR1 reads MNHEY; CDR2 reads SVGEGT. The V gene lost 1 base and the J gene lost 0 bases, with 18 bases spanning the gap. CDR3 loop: CASSYLGEQEAMNTEAFF. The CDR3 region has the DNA TGTGCCAGCAGTTACTTGGGGGAACAGGAGGCGATGAACACTGAAGCTTTCTTT.

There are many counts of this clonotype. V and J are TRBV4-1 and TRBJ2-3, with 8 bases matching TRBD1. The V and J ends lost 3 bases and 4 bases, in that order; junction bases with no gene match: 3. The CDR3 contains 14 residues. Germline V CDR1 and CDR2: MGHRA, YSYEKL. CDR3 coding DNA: TGCGCCAGCAGCCAGACAGGGGAGCCAGATACGCAGTATTTT. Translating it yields CASSQTGEPDTQYF.

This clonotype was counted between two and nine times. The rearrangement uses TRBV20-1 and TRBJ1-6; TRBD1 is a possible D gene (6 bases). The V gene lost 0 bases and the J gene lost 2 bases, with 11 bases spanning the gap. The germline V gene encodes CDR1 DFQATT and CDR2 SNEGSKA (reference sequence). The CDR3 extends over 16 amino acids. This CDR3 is CSARDPGETYNSPLHF. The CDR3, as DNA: TGCAGTGCTAGAGATCCAGGGGAGACCTATAATTCACCCCTCCACTTT.